This T cell receptor (beta chain) was captured by sequencing in a study of PD-L1 blockade in urothelial cancer (dated by TCRdb to 2016 to 2017). Study-wide context: All patients started therapy in about 2014 and received atezolizumab 1,200 mg intravenously every 3 weeks. About nine tenths of the roughly 29 patients were males with bladder-origin urothelial cancer, and about 65% of the 29 reported a prior smoking history. An ECOG performance status of 0 or 1 was recorded for the patients, and 0 to 3 prior chemotherapy regimens had been received by the patients. Blood samples were analyzed at 3 weeks after treatment start (second dose) and at 6 weeks after treatment start. Blood samples gave a median of around 140,000 T cells and approximately 80,000 unique TCRs, with a median clonality of 0.080. An exploratory multi-omic analysis was conducted of the somatic, immune and clinical correlates of response to PD-L1 blockade with atezolizumab in urothelial cancer. Pretreatment tumor samples and matched peripheral blood, collected serially before and after atezolizumab treatment, underwent TCR sequencing. Durable clinical benefit meant progression-free survival longer than 6 months, and TCR features were also tested against progression-free and overall survival. In the same patients, pretreatment tumors underwent whole exome sequencing and RNA sequencing in addition to TCR sequencing. Nine patients reached durable clinical benefit, while roughly 22 patients did not. Twenty-nine patients had pretreatment blood TCR-seq, around 25 had at least one posttreatment blood collection, and around 25 had tumor TCR-seq. The study at large found these results: Because the sample size was small (n ≈ 31) and many exploratory analyses were performed, the results are intended to be hypothesis-generating. Greater expansion of tumor-associated TCR clones in peripheral blood 3 weeks after the start of treatment was observed in patients with durable benefit (n of about 20, p = 0.022). Improved progression-free and overall survival was associated with having pretreatment peripheral blood TCR clonality below the median.

On this clone: The clone's antigen remains unknown. Base qualities are missing; no much larger clone stands one base away.

To estimate absolute template abundance from read counts, synthetic TCR analog templates were spiked into each PCR. The immunoSEQ assay used bias-controlled V and J gene primers to amplify TCRbeta CDR3 regions from genomic DNA. Sequencing of rearranged TCRbeta segments was performed at approximately 20X coverage. The paper's processing steps were these. Clustering was used to correct sequencing errors, and CDR3s were annotated against IMGT so that V, D and J genes could be assigned. Out-of-frame and stop-codon sequences were excluded, and only productive TCRbeta rearrangements were used in downstream analyses. Clonality was calculated as one minus the Shannon entropy normalized by the log of the number of unique productive sequences. Clones differing between time points or between blood and tumor were identified using Fisher's exact test with Benjamini-Hochberg correction, with an adjusted p below 0.01 applied as the threshold. The immuneACCESS repertoire file appears here via TCRdb, limited to in-frame rearrangements. These files lack a portion of the clones; in checked studies, under half of the deficit traces to unresolved V genes, and the cause of the others is not known. V and J calls and clone size are as listed in that table; D and trimming were resolved from the DNA. The sample includes fewer than 35,000 clones, with 87% observed a single time. The ten largest clones capture more than 3% of the sample.

CDR1 is given as SNHLY and CDR2 as FYNNEI, both from the germline V gene. The germline ends are 23 bases apart after V is trimmed by 4 bases and J by 1 base. The CDR3, from cysteine to phenylalanine, totals 18 residues. CDR3 DNA is the only sequence kept; it has 54 bases, read in frame from the first base. The cohort comprised approximately 30 patients with locally advanced or metastatic urothelial carcinoma treated at Memorial Sloan Kettering on a trial protocol. Peripheral blood mononuclear cells were collected from each patient pretreatment and during treatment, giving between 1 and 8 total time points per patient. The Qiagen DNeasy Blood extraction kit was used to purify genomic DNA from total PBMCs and from tumor samples. PBMCs were collected pretreatment and during treatment, and were isolated and stored as previously described.

This clonotype originated in a man between 50 and 59 years old with urothelial cancer. This chain is built from TRBV2 and TRBJ2-7; a tentative D call is TRBD2 (5 bases match). Sequenced material: PBMCs, taken around atezolizumab (anti-PD-L1) treatment. The nucleotides are TGTGCCAGCAGTGCTCGGGTAGCGACCGCTGGGCGGTCCTACGAGCAGTACTTC. This gives the protein CASSARVATAGRSYEQYF. Where the CDR3 stops, the reference TRBV2 and TRBJ2-7 genes take over; the full variable domain is EPEVTQTPSHQVTQMGQEVILRCVPISNHLYFYWYRQILGQKVEFLVSFYNNEISEKSEIFDDQFSVERPDGSNFTLKIRSTKLEDSAMYFCASSARVATAGRSYEQYFGPGTRLTVT.